These T cell receptor beta chains were read from a single sample in a study of blood T cell repertoires in COVID-19. Data came from immunoSEQ multiplex PCR; TCRdb stores just in-frame clones and leaves some out. The sample includes some 170,000 clones, approximately 84% of them seen just once. Source material: PBMCs or T cells enriched from blood (not recorded which). The source is a human donor with acute COVID-19. The donor label of this sample is uncertain. The CDR3 runs from the conserved cysteine through the conserved F or W.

v_call: TRBV5-1; cdr3_aa: CASSPWTSGDSSDTQYF
v_call: TRBV10-3; cdr3_aa: CAIRVTEDGNTIYF
v_call: TRBV18; cdr3_aa: CASSPLGRDRGQQTQYF
v_call: TRBV10-3; cdr3_aa: CAISEPEMNTEAFF
v_call: TRBV15; cdr3_aa: CATSRDMQGSQPQHF
v_call: TRBV27; cdr3_aa: CASSPGQRNTIYF
v_call: TRBV9; cdr3_aa: CASSVSPGAYEQYF
v_call: TRBV5-4; cdr3_aa: CASSPQGEDEKLFF
v_call: TRBV30; cdr3_aa: CAWSVRGYEQYF
v_call: TRBV6-5; cdr3_aa: CASSYSGQGSGNTIYF
v_call: TRBV11-2; cdr3_aa: CASSSGAGAGETQYF
v_call: TRBV4-1; cdr3_aa: CASSHPADTQYF
v_call: TRBV5-1; cdr3_aa: CASSLTRGGRNEQFF
v_call: TRBV2; cdr3_aa: CASSEGFRTSGQSSYNEQFF
v_call: TRBV5-4; cdr3_aa: CASSLEQNTEAFF
v_call: TRBV13; cdr3_aa: CASCERRAQDTQYF
v_call: TRBV6-5; cdr3_aa: CASHQGLQNGNTIYF
v_call: TRBV7-2; cdr3_aa: CASSLDRGPYNEQFF
v_call: TRBV3-1/TRBV3-2; cdr3_aa: CASSPPGGLEPLHF
v_call: TRBV19; cdr3_aa: CASSSGANTGELFF
v_call: TRBV6-4; cdr3_aa: CASSEGQGIDTEAFF
v_call: TRBV5-1; cdr3_aa: CASSLTGTTNEKLFF
v_call: TRBV5-6; cdr3_aa: CASSWDSGRETQYF
v_call: TRBV5-6; cdr3_aa: CASSSVGPGTGELFF
v_call: TRBV3-1/TRBV3-2; cdr3_aa: CASSLSQGTDEQYF
v_call: TRBV7-9; cdr3_aa: CASSSDRVLFF
v_call: TRBV2; cdr3_aa: CASSDGGVLQYF
v_call: TRBV14; cdr3_aa: CASSQRGLLEQYF
v_call: TRBV14; cdr3_aa: CASSQDAVRAGGRDTQYF
v_call: TRBV24-1; cdr3_aa: CATSDGDRFHGYTF
v_call: TRBV19; cdr3_aa: CASRGQGLSGYTF
v_call: TRBV11-2; cdr3_aa: CASSLPRAGNTGELFF
v_call: TRBV5-4; cdr3_aa: CASSYSGGEETQYF
v_call: TRBV7-3; cdr3_aa: CASSIRDRVTEAFF
v_call: TRBV10-2; cdr3_aa: CASSEPTDTTDTQYF
v_call: TRBV4-3; cdr3_aa: CASSQSGLAGGDTQYF
v_call: TRBV7-9; cdr3_aa: CASSPTQGGPNTEAFF
v_call: TRBV5-1; cdr3_aa: CASSLGGADSYEQYF
v_call: TRBV6-5; cdr3_aa: CASSYSRGPGEKLFF
v_call: TRBV6-2/TRBV6-3; cdr3_aa: CASSYVLAGTFVFTDTQYF
v_call: TRBV27; cdr3_aa: CASSFQGTNTEAFF
v_call: TRBV6-5; cdr3_aa: CASSYQGGWGTEAFF
v_call: TRBV7-3; cdr3_aa: CASSPSTGVYEQYF
v_call: TRBV30; cdr3_aa: CAWSMGHLNTEAFF
v_call: TRBV2; cdr3_aa: CASIRDRGGYTF
v_call: TRBV5-1; cdr3_aa: CASSLAGSRDDTQYF
v_call: TRBV5-1; cdr3_aa: CASSLQAMNTEAFF
v_call: TRBV19; cdr3_aa: CASSLGTATNYGYTF
v_call: TRBV7-2; cdr3_aa: CASSATSGGSDTQYF
v_call: TRBV13; cdr3_aa: CASSDTEQGVSLSGNTIYF
v_call: TRBV7-2; cdr3_aa: CASSLIALSPDGELFF
v_call: TRBV30; cdr3_aa: CAWSVRGGAFF
v_call: TRBV11-2; cdr3_aa: CASSFDEADQVYF
v_call: TRBV10-3; cdr3_aa: CAIQGHYGYTF
v_call: TRBV7-3; cdr3_aa: CASSLVGGSETQYF
v_call: TRBV4-3; cdr3_aa: CASSQQHSLYTDTQYF
v_call: TRBV19; cdr3_aa: CASSIAQGAMSGYTF